These T cell receptor beta chains were read from a single sample in a study of blood T cells in healthy people across ages. In TCRdb, the 5' RACE reads were re-called with MiXCR into one record per CDR3 protein. Of about 1.1 million distinct CDR3 sequences detected, 30% to 40% appear once; the ten largest clones hold around 12%. The specimen sequenced was blood. These receptors originate from a man aged 18 to 30 in good health. Each CDR3 is given with its conserved first and last residue. A D gene is named only where the DNA matches it firmly. Clone size is not always given. Where it is, it says once, few, many or a class for expanded clones.

TRBD1	NA	TRBV29-1	TRBJ2-7	CSVDGTGYGEQYF	TGCAGCGTGGATGGGACAGGGTATGGCGAGCAGTACTTC
NA	NA	TRBV12-3/TRBV12-4	TRBJ1-2	CASSQHGRGYTF	TGTGCCAGCAGTCAACACGGCCGTGGCTACACCTTC
NA	NA	TRBV20-1	TRBJ1-5	CSARDGADSNQPQHF	TGCAGTGCTAGAGATGGGGCGGATAGCAATCAGCCCCAGCATTTT
NA	few	TRBV7-2	TRBJ1-1	CASSLEDVTEAFF	TGTGCCAGCAGCTTAGAGGATGTGACTGAAGCTTTCTTT
TRBD1	few	TRBV4-1	TRBJ1-4	CASSLEQGAGEKLFF	TGCGCCAGCAGCCTCGAACAGGGGGCAGGGGAAAAACTGTTTTTT
TRBD1	NA	TRBV29-1	TRBJ1-1	CSVRTGGADTEAFF	TGCAGCGTGAGGACAGGGGGCGCGGACACTGAAGCTTTCTTT
NA	few	TRBV12-3/TRBV12-4	TRBJ1-2	CASSLTGKDYGYTF	TGTGCCAGCAGTTTAACAGGGAAGGACTATGGCTACACCTTC
NA	few	TRBV21-1	TRBJ1-2	CASSISRDYGYTF	TGTGCCAGCAGCATTTCCAGAGACTATGGCTACACCTTC
NA	few	TRBV4-1	TRBJ2-3	CASSFRVGQRTDTQYF	TGCGCCAGCAGCTTTCGCGTAGGGCAGCGCACAGATACGCAGTATTTT
NA	few	TRBV28	TRBJ1-2	CASSVPDRYYGYTF	TGTGCCAGCAGTGTACCGGACAGATACTATGGCTACACCTTC
NA	NA	TRBV4-3	TRBJ2-3	CASSQESRGSTDTQYF	TGCGCCAGCAGCCAAGAATCCCGGGGGAGCACAGATACGCAGTATTTT
NA	NA	TRBV30	TRBJ2-7	CAWRTGSSDEQYF	TGTGCCTGGAGGACAGGTTCCTCCGACGAGCAGTACTTC
NA	few	TRBV6-1	TRBJ1-2	CASSEDIGGNYYGYTF	TGTGCCAGCAGTGAAGATATAGGCGGCAATTATTATGGCTACACCTTC
NA	NA	TRBV25-1	TRBJ1-4	CASSGAQGEKLFF	TGTGCCAGCAGTGGGGCGCAGGGCGAAAAACTGTTTTTT
NA	few	TRBV27	TRBJ2-3	CASRFTGTRTDTQYF	TGTGCCAGCAGATTCACAGGGACGCGCACAGATACGCAGTATTTT
TRBD1	NA	TRBV2	TRBJ1-5	CASMGQGNQPQHF	TGTGCCAGTATGGGACAGGGAAATCAGCCCCAGCATTTT
TRBD1	few	TRBV10-3	TRBJ1-1	CAISGRDRGTGGTEAFF	TGTGCCATCAGTGGCCGGGACAGGGGTACAGGAGGTACTGAAGCTTTCTTT
TRBD1	NA	TRBV7-2	TRBJ1-6	CASSFKGALNSPLHF	TGTGCCAGCAGCTTCAAGGGGGCCCTAAATTCACCCCTCCACTTT
TRBD2	NA	TRBV6-1	TRBJ2-1	CASRISLAGDYNEQFF	TGTGCCAGCAGGATATCACTAGCGGGGGATTACAATGAGCAGTTCTTC
TRBD2	NA	TRBV19	TRBJ2-5	CASSTGGSDNEQYF	TGTGCCAGTAGTACTGGCGGGAGCGACAATGAGCAGTACTTC
NA	few	TRBV28	TRBJ1-5	CASSLGLSLNQPQHF	TGTGCCAGCAGTTTGGGACTGTCTTTAAATCAGCCCCAGCATTTT
NA	NA	TRBV20-1	TRBJ1-1	CSAREPAGGDTEAFF	TGCAGTGCTAGAGAACCCGCAGGCGGCGACACTGAAGCTTTCTTT
NA	few	TRBV7-9	TRBJ2-7	CASSLEGSTYEQYF	TGTGCCAGCAGCTTAGAAGGGTCGACCTACGAGCAGTACTTC
TRBD1	NA	TRBV4-1	TRBJ1-2	CASSQVGGTDYGYTF	TGCGCCAGCAGCCAAGTTGGGGGGACAGACTATGGCTACACCTTC
NA	NA	TRBV29-1	TRBJ1-1	CSVERRTNTEAFF	TGCAGCGTTGAGAGACGGACGAACACTGAAGCTTTCTTT
TRBD1	few	TRBV20-1	TRBJ2-3	CSAFFGQGATDTQYF	TGCAGTGCTTTCTTCGGGCAGGGGGCCACAGATACGCAGTATTTT
NA	NA	TRBV12-3/TRBV12-4	TRBJ1-2	CASSSPVGCGYTF	TGTGCCAGCAGTTCCCCCGTGGGTTGCGGCTACACCTTC
TRBD1	NA	TRBV10-3	TRBJ1-2	CAISGGQGHGYTF	TGTGCCATCAGTGGGGGACAGGGGCATGGCTACACCTTC
NA	NA	TRBV5-4	TRBJ2-1	CASTSLFEQFF	TGTGCCAGCACCTCCCTCTTTGAGCAGTTCTTC
NA	few	TRBV7-9	TRBJ1-6	CASSPDTYNSPLHF	TGTGCCAGCAGCCCTGACACCTATAATTCACCCCTCCACTTT
NA	NA	TRBV24-1	TRBJ2-2	CATSVAGTGELFF	TGTGCCACCAGCGTCGCGGGGACCGGGGAGCTGTTTTTT